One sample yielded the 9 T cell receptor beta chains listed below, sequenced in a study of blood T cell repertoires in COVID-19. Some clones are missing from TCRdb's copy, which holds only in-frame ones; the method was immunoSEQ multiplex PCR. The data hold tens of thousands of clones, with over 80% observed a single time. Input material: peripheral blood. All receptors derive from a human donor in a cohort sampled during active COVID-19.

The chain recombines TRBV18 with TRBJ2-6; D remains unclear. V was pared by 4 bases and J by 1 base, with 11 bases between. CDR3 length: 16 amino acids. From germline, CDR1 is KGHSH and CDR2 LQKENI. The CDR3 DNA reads TGTGCCAGCTCACTTAACCCGGTGTCTGGGGCCAACGTCCTGACTTTC. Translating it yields CASSLNPVSGANVLTF. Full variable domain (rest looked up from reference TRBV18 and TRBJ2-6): NAGVMQNPRHLVRRRGQEARLRCSPMKGHSHVYWYRQLPEEGLKFMVYLQKENIIDESGMPKERFSAEFPKEGPSILRIQQVVRGDSAAYFCASSLNPVSGANVLTFGAGSRLTVL.

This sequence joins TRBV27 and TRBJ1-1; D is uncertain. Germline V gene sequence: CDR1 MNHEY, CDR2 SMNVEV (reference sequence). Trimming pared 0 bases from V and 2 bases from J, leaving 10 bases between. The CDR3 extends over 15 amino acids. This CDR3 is CASSLSAAVNTEAFF. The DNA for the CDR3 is TGTGCCAGCAGTTTATCGGCCGCGGTTAACACTGAAGCTTTCTTT.

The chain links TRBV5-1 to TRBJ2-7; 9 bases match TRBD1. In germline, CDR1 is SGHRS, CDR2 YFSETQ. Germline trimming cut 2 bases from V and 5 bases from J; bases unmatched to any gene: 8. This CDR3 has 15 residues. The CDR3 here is CASSLEYRGLNEQYF. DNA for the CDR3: TGCGCCAGCAGCTTAGAGTACAGGGGGCTCAACGAGCAGTACTTC.

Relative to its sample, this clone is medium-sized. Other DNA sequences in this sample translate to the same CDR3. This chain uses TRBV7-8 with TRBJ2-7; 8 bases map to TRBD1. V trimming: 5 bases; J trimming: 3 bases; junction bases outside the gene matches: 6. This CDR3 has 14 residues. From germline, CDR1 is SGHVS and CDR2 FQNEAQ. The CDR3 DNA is TGTGCCAGCAGCGCGACCGGGACAGGCTACGAGCAGTACTTC. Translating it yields CASSATGTGYEQYF.

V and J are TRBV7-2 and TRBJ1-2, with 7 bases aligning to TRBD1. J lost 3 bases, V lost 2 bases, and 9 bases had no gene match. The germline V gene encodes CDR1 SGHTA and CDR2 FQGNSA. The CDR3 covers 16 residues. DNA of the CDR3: TGTGCCAGCAGCTTAAATCCTACAGGGGTTGACTATGGCTACACCTTC. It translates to CASSLNPTGVDYGYTF. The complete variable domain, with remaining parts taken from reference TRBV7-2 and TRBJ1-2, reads GAGVSQSPSNKVTEKGKDVELRCDPISGHTALYWYRQSLGQGLEFLIYFQGNSAPDKSGLPSDRFSAERTGGSVSTLTIQRTQQEDSAVYLCASSLNPTGVDYGYTFGSGTRLTVV.

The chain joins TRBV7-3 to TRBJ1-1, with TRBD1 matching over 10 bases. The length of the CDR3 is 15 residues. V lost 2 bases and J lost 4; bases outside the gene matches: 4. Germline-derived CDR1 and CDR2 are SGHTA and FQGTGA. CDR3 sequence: CASSLYGTGVTEAFF. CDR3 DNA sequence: TGTGCCAGCAGCTTATATGGGACAGGGGTCACTGAAGCTTTCTTT.

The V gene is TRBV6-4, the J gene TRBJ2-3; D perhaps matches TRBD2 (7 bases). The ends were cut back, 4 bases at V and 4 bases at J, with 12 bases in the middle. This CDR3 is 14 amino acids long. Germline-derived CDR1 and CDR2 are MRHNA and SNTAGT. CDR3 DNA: TGTGCCAGCAGTGGGACGGGGGGCTCAGATACGCAGTATTTT. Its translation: CASSGTGGSDTQYF.

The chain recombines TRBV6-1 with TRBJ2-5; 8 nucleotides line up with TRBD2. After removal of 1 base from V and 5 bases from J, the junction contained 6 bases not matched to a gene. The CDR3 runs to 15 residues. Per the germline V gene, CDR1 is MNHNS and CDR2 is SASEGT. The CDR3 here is CASSEGASGWETQYF. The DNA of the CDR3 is TGTGCCAGCAGTGAAGGGGCTAGCGGGTGGGAGACCCAGTACTTC.

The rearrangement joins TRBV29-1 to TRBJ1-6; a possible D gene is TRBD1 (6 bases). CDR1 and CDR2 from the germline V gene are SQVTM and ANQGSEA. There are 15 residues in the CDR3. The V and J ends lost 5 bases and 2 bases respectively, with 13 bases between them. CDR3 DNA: TGCAGCGTTAAAACAGGGTTAACCTATAATTCACCCCTCCACTTT. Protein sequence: CSVKTGLTYNSPLHF.